A selection of T cell receptor beta chains follows, all from one sample in a study of blood T cell repertoires in COVID-19. Clones were read by immunoSEQ multiplex PCR, and TCRdb kept only the in-frame ones, dropping some. The sample includes approximately 670,000 clones, 75% to 90% seen only once; the top ten take approximately 0.3%. The sample consisted of peripheral blood. The receptor set was obtained from a young woman with acute or convalescent COVID-19. Both conserved end residues are part of each CDR3. Each record gives: V gene, J gene, D gene, CDR3 length, CDR3 protein. D genes are given only for firm matches.

TRBV7-2	TRBJ2-7	-	13	CASSPRSPYEQYF
TRBV3-1/TRBV3-2	TRBJ1-3	TRBD1	15	CASSRAQGAGNTIYF
TRBV6-5	TRBJ1-3	TRBD1	15	CASSSRGPYGNTIYF
TRBV30	TRBJ1-1	-	13	CAWSVSGRTEAFF
TRBV29-1	TRBJ1-6	-	14	CSVRAGLLNSPLHF
TRBV11-3	TRBJ1-1	-	13	CASSLYQGSEAFF
TRBV6-5	TRBJ1-5	TRBD1	14	CASSRDSQNQPQHF
TRBV12-3/TRBV12-4	TRBJ1-2	-	11	CASSLNSYYTF
TRBV27	TRBJ1-3	-	14	CASSSAISGNTIYF
TRBV5-6	TRBJ1-2	-	13	CASSFAPIYGYTF
TRBV30	TRBJ2-1	-	15	CAWRDPRAEANEQFF
TRBV5-1	TRBJ2-7	TRBD1	13	CASSVDRVYEQYF
TRBV4-1	TRBJ1-2	-	14	CASSQESLNYGYTF
TRBV4-3	TRBJ1-2	-	14	CASSQDRGFYGYTF
TRBV19	TRBJ2-6	TRBD1	17	CASSRDRGLAGANVLTF
TRBV5-4	TRBJ2-2	TRBD2	17	CASSFSSGGPHTGELFF
TRBV27	TRBJ1-1	-	14	CASSFIAGETEAFF
TRBV29-1	TRBJ1-2	TRBD1	14	CSVVPDRGNYGYTF
TRBV7-2	TRBJ2-3	TRBD2	17	CASSLARRGGTSDTQYF
TRBV3-1/TRBV3-2	TRBJ2-7	TRBD1	13	CASSPDRGYEQYF
TRBV19	TRBJ2-3	TRBD2	16	CASRTSGGPTTDTQYF
TRBV5-1	TRBJ1-1	-	11	CASRLSGEAFF
TRBV19	TRBJ2-7	TRBD1	13	CASSDGTGVEQYF